These 24 T cell receptor beta chains were all obtained from the same sample, sequenced in a study of CD8+ T cells in alopecia areata. The sequencing template was cDNA reverse transcribed from extracted RNA. The repertoire was sequenced with immunoSEQ multiplex PCR; TCRdb's copy has only in-frame clones and lacks some. This sample has 90,000 to 100,000 clones, with approximately 66% found just once. Treatment defined: oral pan-JAK inhibitor, 5-10 mg twice daily. The specimen was CD8+ T cells sorted from blood, collected at week 4, from a patient treated with tofacitinib. The receptors come from a human donor with alopecia areata.

Written as DNA, the CDR3 is TGTGCCTGGAGTGCCTCTACCCTCATCTACGAGCAGTACTTC. It translates to CAWSASTLIYEQYF. The V gene is TRBV30, the J gene TRBJ2-7; no clear D gene. The length of the CDR3 is 14 residues. Germline lookup yields CDR1 GTSNPN and CDR2 SVGIG (reference sequence). With 1 base removed from V and 3 bases from J, the gap between germline ends came to 13 bases. Full variable domain (missing parts from reference TRBV30 and TRBJ2-7): SQTIHQWPATLVQPVGSPLSLECTVEGTSNPNLYWYRQAAGRGLQLLFYSVGIGQISSEVPQNLSASRPQDRQFILSSKKLLLSDSGFYLCAWSASTLIYEQYFGPGTRLTVT.

Only a few counts were recorded for this clone. CDR3 nucleotide sequence: TGTGCCAGCAGGCACCCAGGGGGTCTGTACAATGAGCAGTTCTTC. Protein sequence: CASRHPGGLYNEQFF. V and J are TRBV28 and TRBJ2-1; 7 bases fit TRBD1. The length of the CDR3 is 15 residues. Losses at the gene ends were 6 bases for V and 4 bases for J; bases not matched to a gene: 9. CDR1 and CDR2 from the germline V gene are MDHEN and SYDVKM. Full variable domain (rest looked up from reference TRBV28 and TRBJ2-1): DVKVTQSSRYLVKRTGEKVFLECVQDMDHENMFWYRQDPGLGLRLIYFSYDVKMKEKGDIPEGYSVSREKKERFSLILESASTNQTSMYLCASRHPGGLYNEQFFGPGTRLTVL.

This clone showed up just a few times. The chain carries TRBV7-9 and TRBJ2-7, with 8 nucleotides matching TRBD1. Germline trimming cut 9 bases from V and 5 bases from J; bases unmatched to any gene: 15. Germline V gene lookup returns CDR1 SEHNR and CDR2 FQNEAQ (reference sequence). This CDR3 has 15 amino acids. The chain's CDR3 is CASLAPGQGDHEQYF. The CDR3 DNA sequence: TGTGCCAGTCTCGCCCCCGGACAGGGAGACCACGAGCAGTACTTC. Combining the CDR3 with reference TRBV7-9 and TRBJ2-7 gives the whole variable domain DTGVSQNPRHKITKRGQNVTFRCDPISEHNRLYWYRQTLGQGPEFLTYFQNEAQLEKSRLLSDRFSAERPKGSFSTLEIQRTEQGDSAMYLCASLAPGQGDHEQYFGPGTRLTVT.

This chain joins TRBV6-5 and TRBJ2-2, with TRBD2 matching over 11 bases. The germline V gene has CDR1 MNHEY and CDR2 SVGAGI. With V trimmed by 8 bases and J by 7 bases, 9 bases remained unmatched. This CDR3 region has 15 residues. Written as DNA, the CDR3 is TGTGCCAGCGCCATACTAGCGGGAGACTTCGGGGAGCTGTTTTTT. Translating it yields CASAILAGDFGELFF.

This clone has just a few counts. The chain is built from TRBV29-1 and TRBJ1-1; D gene ambiguous. CDR1 and CDR2 (germline): SQVTM, ANQGSEA. V dropped 5 bases and J dropped 6 bases, with 22 bases sitting between them. The CDR3 has 15 amino acids. The CDR3 bases are TGCAGCGTTCCTAACAACCTCGTCGGGGAACCTGAAGCTTTCTTT. Translation: CSVPNNLVGEPEAFF.

The CDR3: CASSPARGSNTEAFF. CDR3 bases: TGTGCCAGCAGCCCAGCAAGGGGCTCGAACACTGAAGCTTTCTTT. The chain carries TRBV7-2 and TRBJ1-1; weak D call: TRBD1 (5 bases). CDR1 and CDR2 from the germline V gene are SGHTA and FQGNSA. CDR3 size: 15 residues. The V gene lost 5 bases and the J gene lost 1 base, with 14 bases spanning the gap.

The J gene is TRBJ2-7, the V gene TRBV29-1; tentative D call: TRBD2 (6 bases). CDR1 is SQVTM, CDR2 ANQGSEA, per germline. V lost 3 bases, J lost 3 bases, and 15 bases lay in between. The CDR3 spans 14 residues. The DNA of the CDR3 is TGCAGCGTTGAGGGACTTGACGGGATCTACGAGCAGTACTTC. Amino acids: CSVEGLDGIYEQYF.

The genes are TRBV4-3 and TRBJ2-2, with D tentatively TRBD1 (6 bases). This CDR3 has 16 residues. V was trimmed by 4 bases and J by 4 bases, leaving 16 bases between them. The germline gives CDR1 LGHNA, CDR2 YSLEER. DNA of the CDR3: TGCGCCAGCAGCCCGTGGGCAGGGGTGGTCACCGGGGAGCTGTTTTTT. As protein: CASSPWAGVVTGELFF.

The chain uses TRBV7-2 and TRBJ1-2; 8 positions agree with TRBD1. Germline assignment: CDR1 SGHTA and CDR2 FQGNSA. This CDR3 has 14 amino acids. J was trimmed by 6 bases and V by 1 base; bases with no gene match: 4. CDR3 loop: CASSLVPGGHGYTF. CDR3 sequence (DNA): TGTGCCAGCAGCTTAGTCCCAGGGGGCCATGGCTACACCTTC.

The chain carries TRBV13 and TRBJ2-3; possibly TRBD2 for D (7 bases). This CDR3 is 16 amino acids long. V lost 2 bases and J 2 bases, leaving 14 bases between the germline ends. Per the germline V gene, CDR1 is PRHDT and CDR2 is FYEKMQ (reference sequence). The CDR3 nucleotides are TGTGCCAGCAGCTTACTGGGGGGGCCAGCCACAGATACGCAGTATTTT. Its protein product is CASSLLGGPATDTQYF.

V is TRBV9 and J is TRBJ1-2, with 8 bases lining up with TRBD1. The germline V gene encodes CDR1 SGDLS and CDR2 YYNGEE. CDR3 length: 15 amino acids. J was trimmed by 4 bases and V by 0 bases; bases with no gene match: 5. The chain's CDR3 is CASSVGQGFSYGYTF. The CDR3 DNA sequence: TGTGCCAGCAGCGTAGGACAGGGGTTTTCCTATGGCTACACCTTC.

The J gene is TRBJ2-1, the V gene TRBV29-1; TRBD2 agrees at 13 bases. Trimming at V came to 4 bases and at J to 10 bases, leaving 4 bases not matched to a gene. The CDR3 covers 13 residues. Germline V CDR1 and CDR2: SQVTM, ANQGSEA. DNA for the CDR3: TGCAGCGTTGGGACTAGCGGGGGCCTGGAGCAGTTCTTC. Protein sequence: CSVGTSGGLEQFF.

The rearrangement joins TRBV27 to TRBJ2-6; D unresolved. Germline CDR1 MNHEY, CDR2 SMNVEV (reference sequence). The CDR3 runs 13 residues. Between the trimmed V and J ends, which lost 3 bases and 3 bases, there was a span of 3 bases. The CDR3 region is CASSFVGANVLTF. The DNA for the CDR3 is TGTGCCAGCAGTTTTGTTGGGGCCAACGTCCTGACTTTC.

The chain is built from TRBV4-1 and TRBJ1-6; 7 bases match TRBD1. The CDR3 has 17 residues. The germline V gene encodes CDR1 MGHRA and CDR2 YSYEKL. The V gene end was trimmed by 1 base and the J gene end by 9 bases; junction bases not matched to a gene: 12. The CDR3, as DNA: TGCGCCAGCAGCCAAGGACAGGGTGGTGGGACCTTTTCACCCCTCCACTTT. Translation gives CASSQGQGGGTFSPLHF.

With respect to this clone: Other DNA sequences in this specimen translate into the identical CDR3. The chain employs TRBV7-9 and TRBJ2-7, with D tentatively TRBD1 (6 bases). The CDR3 is made up of 13 amino acids. Germline CDR1 reads SEHNR; CDR2 reads FQNEAQ (reference sequence). The V end lost 4 bases, the J end lost 0 bases, and 7 bases lay between the germline ends. CDR3 loop: CASSWDNSYEQYF. The CDR3 region has the DNA TGTGCCAGCAGCTGGGACAACTCCTACGAGCAGTACTTC.

The chain has TRBV19 and TRBJ2-1; 8 bases align to TRBD1. The CDR3 extends over 11 amino acids. Unmatched junction bases numbered 3, after V lost 10 bases and J lost 7 bases. Germline V gene sequence: CDR1 LNHDA, CDR2 SQIVND (reference sequence). CDR3 sequence: CAIRTGNEQFF. The CDR3 region has the DNA TGTGCCATCCGGACAGGGAATGAGCAGTTCTTC.

The chain joins TRBV11-2 to TRBJ1-1, with D possibly TRBD1 on 6 matching bases. The V gene's germline CDR1 is SGHAT and CDR2 FQNNGV. With 1 base removed from V and 10 bases from J, the gap between germline ends came to 16 bases. The CDR3 loop spans 14 amino acids. This chain's CDR3 is CASSLAGTSKVAFF. DNA for the CDR3: TGTGCCAGCAGCTTAGCTGGGACATCAAAAGTAGCTTTCTTT.

The chain joins TRBV13 to TRBJ1-6, with D unclear. Germline loops: CDR1 PRHDT, CDR2 FYEKMQ (reference sequence). V lost 3 bases, J lost 8 bases, and 5 bases lay in between. This CDR3 contains 12 residues. The CDR3 loop is CASSFGDSPLHF. In DNA form, the CDR3 reads TGTGCCAGCAGCTTTGGGGATTCACCCCTCCACTTT.

The chain joins TRBV5-6 to TRBJ2-7, with TRBD2 matching over 9 bases. V dropped 4 bases and J dropped 2; count of bases not matched to a gene: 13. From germline, CDR1 is SGHDT and CDR2 YYEEEE. This CDR3 is built from 17 residues. CDR3 DNA sequence: TGTGCCAGCAGCCGGGGGGCTAGCGGGGACCTAACCTACGAGCAGTACTTC. Protein: CASSRGASGDLTYEQYF.

CDR3 residues: CSVEVAGGQSFYNEQFF. In nucleotides, the CDR3 is TGCAGCGTTGAAGTAGCGGGGGGGCAAAGTTTCTACAATGAGCAGTTCTTC. This chain joins TRBV29-1 and TRBJ2-1; TRBD2 agrees at 11 bases. Per germline, CDR1 SQVTM and CDR2 ANQGSEA. The CDR3 has 17 residues. V lost 1 base, J lost 3 bases, and 8 bases stayed unmatched.

The chain couples TRBV7-9 to TRBJ2-1, with 9 positions matching TRBD2. The length of the CDR3 is 15 residues. V was pared by 3 bases and J by 4 bases, with 4 bases of the junction left unmatched. Germline V gene sequence: CDR1 SEHNR, CDR2 FQNEAQ (reference sequence). CDR3 loop: CASSLTSGLYNEQFF. The CDR3, as DNA: TGTGCCAGCAGCTTGACTAGCGGACTTTACAATGAGCAGTTCTTC.

This chain joins TRBV11-3 and TRBJ2-3, with a tentative D call TRBD1 (5 bases). The CDR3 spans 16 residues. Germline V gene lookup returns CDR1 SGHNT and CDR2 YENEEA. V was pared by 5 bases and J by 6 bases, with 21 bases between. CDR3 DNA sequence: TGTGCCAGCAGCCAGGGTGGGGTGCAAATCGACGATACGCAGTATTTT. Translated, it gives CASSQGGVQIDDTQYF. The full variable domain, its missing parts supplied by reference TRBV11-3 and TRBJ2-3, is EAGVVQSPRYKIIEKKQPVAFWCNPISGHNTLYWYLQNLGQGPELLIRYENEEAVDDSQLPKDRFSAERLKGVDSTLKIQPAELGDSAVYLCASSQGGVQIDDTQYFGPGTRLTVL.

The chain joins TRBV29-1 to TRBJ2-3; D unresolved. Germline CDR1 and CDR2: SQVTM and ANQGSEA. V gave up 5 bases and J gave up 2 bases, with 11 bases separating them. CDR3 length: 13 amino acids. The CDR3 reads CSVFGTHTDTQYF. In nucleotides, the CDR3 is TGCAGCGTTTTCGGAACCCACACAGATACGCAGTATTTT.

This clone was counted a few times. The J gene is TRBJ1-5, the V gene TRBV27; D is perhaps TRBD1 (6 bases). Germline values: CDR1 MNHEY, CDR2 SMNVEV (reference sequence). This CDR3 contains 16 residues. The germline V and J ends were trimmed by 8 bases and 2 bases, with 19 bases remaining between them. This CDR3 reads CASAPLGARGNQPQHF. DNA of the CDR3: TGTGCCAGCGCCCCCTTGGGGGCCAGAGGCAATCAGCCCCAGCATTTT.